This TCR beta chain was sequenced during a study of shared clonotypes between healthy human individuals (dated by TCRdb to 2020 to 2022). Concerning the study at large: The cohort included three men and a couple of women between 18 and 49 years of age. For each donor, three plates each were used for CD4 naive and CD4 memory, two plates were used for CD8 naive, and one plate was used for CD8 memory. Blood TCR repertoires of roughly five healthy adults were deeply sequenced to estimate repertoire size and the extent of clonotype sharing between individuals. To increase sequencing depth and limit assay-specific biases, TCR repertoire library preparation and sequencing were carried out by different laboratories using diverse techniques. Between about 0.8 and 9 billion PBMCs per donor were obtained by leukapheresis. The study at large found these results: Pairwise subsampling led to the expectation that sequencing depth would affect the degree of clonotype sharing among donors. Naive subsets generally had larger estimated clonotype richness than memory subsets did. Across a few donors, approximately 5% of naive CD4, over 3% of naive CD8, around 2.5% of memory CD4, and 0.4% to 0.45% of memory CD8 clonotypes were shared. Even with the large sequencing depth, rarefaction of the sorted-subset datasets indicated that sequencing was incomplete. The small number of donors limited the genetic and exposure-history diversity represented. Higher generation probabilities were observed for clonotypes shared by all four sorted-subset donors than for non-shared clonotypes. Sampling was restricted to blood, and TCR repertoires in tissue are likely to differ from TCR repertoires in blood.

TCR CDR3 regions were amplified from genomic DNA by multiplex PCR using the deep immunoSEQ assay. Extracted genomic DNA from each cell subset was distributed evenly across all wells of several immunoSEQ 96-well plates, and each plate was treated as a replicate. For sorted subsets, each replicate PCR was loaded with roughly 200 ng genomic DNA, equivalent to approximately 33,000 T cell genomes. The purified libraries were quantified using a Qubit 3.0 fluorometer, sized with a Bioanalyzer 2100, and then quantified again using the KAPA Library Quantification kit. Every immunoSEQ 96-well plate was sequenced on a dedicated single-read 150-cycle Illumina NextSeq 550 flow cell. Per the source publication's procedure: Because the immunoSEQ output held only junctional sequences and lacked quality scores, the filtering could not match the filtering applied to full-length reads. To assign V/J genes and CDR3, sequences were annotated using PyIR, a Python wrapper for IgBLAST v1.9, with IMGT germline references. Any read was removed if the V/J assignment was weak (E-value above 1e-6), the CDR3 was missing, or the read contained stop codons, out-of-frame junctions, or ambiguous translated residues. A V3J clonotype was defined by an identical inferred V gene, J gene, and CDR3 amino acid sequence. Percentage overlap between repertoires was computed as shared unique clonotypes divided by the size of the smaller repertoire. Richness of each repertoire was evaluated using RTK rarefaction, the Chao1 estimator, and Recon v2.1 estimates of unobserved clonotypes. For all TCRbeta clonotypes obtained by the gDNA method from a handful of donors, generation probabilities were computed with OLGA. The table was pulled from immuneACCESS by TCRdb, which kept in-frame rearrangements only. Such tables lose some clones; where checked, under half of the loss comes from unresolved V genes, and the rest has no known cause. V, J and clone size reflect that table, while D and trimming were determined from the DNA. Here the sample has around 2,000,000 clones; roughly 95% occur a single time. Of the sample, roughly 1% is held by the ten largest clones.

Worth noting for this clone: Its antigen remains undetermined. Per-nucleotide qualities are absent, and no much larger clonotype sits a single base away.

From cysteine to phenylalanine, the CDR3 is 13 amino acids long. Left in the record is the CDR3 DNA by itself, 39 bases read in frame from the first base. V drops 1 base and J drops 4 bases, leaving 5 bases in between. Via the germline V gene, CDR1 is SGHDT and CDR2 YYEEEE. CD8 naive samples were obtained by positive selection for CCR7 among CD45RO-negative cells, yielding a CD45RA+CCR7+ population from which TemRA cells were excluded. Healthy HIV-negative adults with no recently reported acute infections or vaccinations were included as donors. Every donor was a Caucasian adult residing in Nashville, Tennessee, USA. Blood was obtained by leukapheresis, after which PBMCs were separated by Ficoll-Histopaque density gradient centrifugation and cryopreserved in liquid nitrogen vapor phase. Analytical flow cytometry was used to check the purity and quantity of each magnetically sorted T cell population. From each sorted fraction, genomic DNA was isolated and quantified by UV absorbance on a Nanodrop 2000c.

Recombination connected TRBV5-6 to TRBJ2-2, with an unclear D gene assignment. The sequencing sample was made of naive CD8+ T cells sorted from blood. The cell subset or site label here, explained by the study, means: CD45RA+CCR7+. This receptor was taken from a man younger than 30 in good health. The DNA sequence is as follows: TGTGCCAGCAGCTTGTCCAGCACCGGGGAGCTGTTTTTT. Its protein reads: CASSLSSTGELFF.